The 29 T cell receptor beta chains given below trace back to one sample, sequenced in a study of shared clonotypes between healthy human individuals. Produced via immunoSEQ multiplex PCR; TCRdb's table is partial and in-frame only. This sample has fewer than 650,000 clones, with 75% to 85% found just once. Sequences were obtained from PBMCs. These receptors all come from a woman between 35 and 50 years old in good health. Some clones in this sample may be carry-over from other donors' samples.

For this clone: A far larger clone is one nucleotide away, so this likely arose from a read error. Other DNA sequences in this sample translate to the same CDR3. The chain links TRBV6-1 to TRBJ1-2; D is uncertain. Germline V lookup: CDR1 MNHNS, CDR2 SASEGT. V lost 6 bases and J lost 8, with 19 bases in between. The CDR3 is 14 residues long. CDR3 sequence (DNA): TGTGCCAGCAGCCTGAGGACCGCAGAGACGGGCTACACCTTC. Its translation: CASSLRTAETGYTF.

This clone appeared a few times. A junction boundary mismatches the germline segment, possibly from a read error. The chain uses TRBV7-7 and TRBJ2-1; 8 bases fit TRBD1. The CDR3 totals 15 residues. Germline V gene data show CDR1 as SSHAT and CDR2 as FNYEAQ (reference sequence). The CDR3 bases are TGTGCTAGCAGCTTAAATGGAGACAGGGGCGATGAGCAGTTCTTC. Its protein is CASSLNGDRGDEQFF.

On this clone itself: A far larger clone differs by one base, so this is likely a read error. V and J are TRBV5-4 and TRBJ2-2; 8 nucleotides align to TRBD2. The germline V gene has CDR1 SGHNT and CDR2 YYREEE (reference sequence). The CDR3 is 16 amino acids. For the CDR3, the DNA is TGTGCCAGCAGCCCACGAGGCGGGAGGATGGTCGGGGAGCTGTCTTTT. It codes for CASSPRGGRMVGELSF.

V gene TRBV27 combines with J gene TRBJ1-2; no reliable D call. The V gene's germline CDR1 is MNHEY and CDR2 SMNVEV (reference sequence). There are 14 residues in the CDR3. V was pared by 7 bases and J by 4 bases, with 16 bases between. The CDR3 region is CASTTPGSIYGYTF. The CDR3, as DNA: TGTGCCAGCACCACCCCCGGGTCTATCTATGGCTACACCTTC.

This clone showed up just a few times. V and J are TRBV10-3 and TRBJ2-7, with TRBD2 identical over 10 bases. Germline CDR1 ENHRY, CDR2 SYGVKD. The trim removed 6 bases at V and 4 bases at J, leaving 9 bases unmatched. The CDR3 length is 15 residues. CDR3 DNA: TGTGCCATCAGCTTTACTAGCGGGAATAAGTACGAGCAGTACTTC. This codes for CAISFTSGNKYEQYF.

V gene TRBV18 combines with J gene TRBJ2-3; 10 bases agree with TRBD2. Germline CDR1 KGHSH, CDR2 LQKENI. V shed 6 bases, J shed 6 bases, and the junction held 9 bases outside the gene matches. This CDR3 has 15 amino acids. CDR3 in amino acids: CASSPDWTSGDTQYF. Written as DNA, the CDR3 is TGTGCCAGCTCCCCGGATTGGACTAGCGGTGATACGCAGTATTTT.

J is TRBJ2-5 and V is TRBV28; D perhaps matches TRBD1 (5 bases). V was cut by 1 base and J by 5 bases, with 11 bases left in between. The CDR3 is made up of 14 amino acids. Per the germline V gene, CDR1 is MDHEN and CDR2 is SYDVKM. CDR3 DNA: TGTGCCAGCAGTTTATTAGTAGGGGTCGAGACCCAGTACTTC. Translating gives CASSLLVGVETQYF.

The chain couples TRBV5-1 to TRBJ2-3; the D is unclear. The CDR3 sequence is 14 residues long. The germline V gene encodes CDR1 SGHRS and CDR2 YFSETQ. Trimming took 3 bases from V and 4 from J, leaving 12 bases between them. The CDR3 bases are TGCGCCAGCAGCTCCCTCGGCGCTGCAGATACGCAGTATTTT. Amino acid sequence: CASSSLGAADTQYF. Together with reference TRBV5-1 and TRBJ2-3, the CDR3 gives the full variable domain: KAGVTQTPRYLIKTRGQQVTLSCSPISGHRSVSWYQQTPGQGLQFLFEYFSETQRNKGNFPGRFSGRQFSNSRSEMNVSTLELGDSALYLCASSSLGAADTQYFGPGTRLTVL.

The genes are TRBV10-3 and TRBJ2-5; D perhaps matches TRBD2 (6 bases). From germline, CDR1 is ENHRY and CDR2 SYGVKD. Trimming pared 6 bases from V and 4 bases from J, leaving 18 bases between. The CDR3 totals 15 residues. CDR3 DNA: TGTGCCATCAGCGACTCACTGGCGGGACTAGAGACCCAGTACTTC. It specifies CAISDSLAGLETQYF.

J is TRBJ1-4 and V is TRBV10-1; D is unresolved. Germline V CDR1 and CDR2: WNHNN, SYGVQD (reference sequence). The CDR3 contains 13 residues. V was cut by 0 bases and J by 8 bases, with 7 bases left in between. The CDR3, as DNA: TGCGCCAGCAGTGAGTCAGGCAGCGAAAAACTGTTTTTT. This codes for CASSESGSEKLFF.

This clone has just one count. A single base separates this from a much larger clone, so it may be a read error. The V gene is TRBV2, the J gene TRBJ2-3; D is undetermined. The CDR3 covers 13 residues. CDR1 and CDR2 (germline): SNHLY, FYNNEI. Between the trimmed V and J ends, which lost 1 base and 2 bases, there was a span of 4 bases. For the CDR3, the DNA is TGTGCCAGCAGTGAAGGCTACACAGATACGCAGTATTTT. Its protein is CASSEGYTDTQYF. Looking up the rest from reference TRBV2 and TRBJ2-3 gives the full variable domain: EPEVTQTPSHQVTQMGQEVILRCVPISNHLYFYWYRQILGQKVEFLVSFYNNEISEKSEIFDDQFSVERPDGSNFTLKIRSTKLEDSAMYFCASSEGYTDTQYFGPGTRLTVL.

The CDR3 nucleotides are TGCGCCAGCAGCCAAGAAATGGTGGGAGGGCCCCCCTACGAGCAGTACTTC. Residues: CASSQEMVGGPPYEQYF. The chain has TRBV4-1 and TRBJ2-5; 7 bases fit TRBD2. The end of the DNA aligns better with TRBJ2-7, so the J call may be wrong. Germline V gene sequence: CDR1 MGHRA, CDR2 YSYEKL. This CDR3 has 17 residues.

This rearrangement joins TRBV18 to TRBJ2-5; weak D call: TRBD2 (5 bases). This CDR3 has 12 residues. CDR1 KGHSH and CDR2 LQKENI come from the germline V gene. Between the trimmed V and J ends, which lost 5 bases and 5 bases, there was a span of 9 bases. In nucleotides, the CDR3 is TGTGCCAGCTCATCGGGCGGGGAGACCCAGTACTTC. Its translation is CASSSGGETQYF.

The chain carries TRBV19 and TRBJ2-5, with 11 positions matching TRBD1. Germline CDR1 LNHDA, CDR2 SQIVND (reference sequence). The V segment lost 5 bases and the J segment 4 bases; nucleotides outside the gene matches: 9. This CDR3 comprises 16 residues. The CDR3 region is CASSSVGTGGIETQYF. The CDR3 DNA reads as TGTGCCAGTAGTTCCGTGGGGACAGGGGGTATAGAGACCCAGTACTTC.

V is TRBV28 and J is TRBJ2-2; D unresolved. Germline CDR1 and CDR2: MDHEN and SYDVKM. The CDR3 runs 13 residues. Trimming took off 4 bases at V and 3 bases at J, with 6 bases between the two ends. CDR3 bases: TGTGCCAGCAGTTCGCAGGACACCGGGGAGCTGTTTTTT. Its translation is CASSSQDTGELFF.

Concerning this clone itself: This may stem from a read error, because a much larger clone lies one nucleotide away. This CDR3 is also generated by other DNA sequences in the sample. The chain joins TRBV6-5 to TRBJ1-5; no definite D call. From germline, CDR1 is MNHEY and CDR2 SVGAGI. The CDR3 is 13 amino acids. Written as DNA, the CDR3 is TGTGCTAGCAAAAGGAATAGCAATCAGCCCCAGCATTTT. Amino acid sequence: CASKRNSNQPQHF.

A word on this clone: A far larger clone is one nucleotide away, so this likely arose from a read error. This chain connects TRBV2 to TRBJ2-7; TRBD1 agrees at 8 bases. This CDR3 spans 12 amino acids. Germline V gene data show CDR1 as SNHLY and CDR2 as FYNNEI. The CDR3 reads CASNEGTGEQYF. The CDR3 DNA sequence: TGTGCCAGCAATGAAGGGACAGGCGAGCAGTACTTC. The variable domain in full, with the rest retrieved from reference TRBV2 and TRBJ2-7, is EPEVTQTPSHQVTQMGQEVILRCVPISNHLYFYWYRQILGQKVEFLVSFYNNEISEKSEIFDDQFSVERPDGSNFTLKIRSTKLEDSAMYFCASNEGTGEQYFGPGTRLTVT.

This clone was counted a single time. The rearrangement joins TRBV7-3 to TRBJ2-2; D remains unclear. Trimming stripped 8 bases from V and 5 bases from J, with 15 bases between. This CDR3 has 14 residues. From germline, CDR1 is SGHTA and CDR2 FQGTGA. The CDR3 sequence is CASGPGPRTGELFF. The DNA for the CDR3 is TGTGCCAGCGGCCCCGGCCCGCGAACCGGGGAGCTGTTTTTT.

J is TRBJ2-3 and V is TRBV28; D is unclear. This CDR3 has 15 residues. In germline, CDR1 is MDHEN, CDR2 SYDVKM. V lost 5 bases, J lost 1 base, and 13 bases lay in between. The CDR3 DNA is TGTGCCAGCAGTCGTCATCCCTCCGGCACAGATACGCAGTATTTT. Its protein product is CASSRHPSGTDTQYF.

This clone was seen only once. A much larger clone lies a single base off, so this may be a read error. At the DNA level, this CDR3 is encoded by other sequences in the same sample as well. The CDR3 is CASSFLSEKLFF. CDR3 DNA sequence: TGTGCCAGCAGCTTCCTGTCCGAAAAATTGTTTTTT. The chain is built from TRBV14 and TRBJ1-4; D is ambiguous. CDR1 is SGHDN and CDR2 is FVKESK in the germline V gene. The CDR3 length is 12 residues.

This clone appeared a single time. The chain carries TRBV28 and TRBJ1-5, with 10 bases fitting TRBD1. This CDR3 contains 15 residues. Per the germline V gene, CDR1 is MDHEN and CDR2 is SYDVKM. Losses at the gene ends were 7 bases for V and 4 bases for J; bases not matched to a gene: 7. The CDR3 loop is CASTYRDRGNQPQHF. CDR3 nucleotide sequence: TGTGCCAGCACATACCGGGACAGGGGAAATCAGCCCCAGCATTTT.

This clone has just one count. The chain uses TRBV5-4 and TRBJ2-7; 7 nucleotides align to TRBD1. J was trimmed by 2 bases and V by 4 bases; bases with no gene match: 6. Per the germline V gene, CDR1 is SGHNT and CDR2 is YYREEE (reference sequence). The CDR3 length is 14 residues. The CDR3 region is CASSLRQGTYEQYF. The CDR3 DNA reads TGTGCCAGCAGCCTACGACAGGGCACCTACGAGCAGTACTTC.

The chain combines TRBV6-1 with TRBJ2-5, with unresolved D. The germline V gene has CDR1 MNHNS and CDR2 SASEGT. Trimming shortened V by 2 bases and J by 2 bases, and 6 bases separated the two germline ends. This CDR3 is 13 amino acids long. The CDR3 protein is CASSEIGQETQYF. The CDR3 nucleotides read TGTGCCAGCAGTGAAATAGGTCAAGAGACCCAGTACTTC.

The rearrangement uses TRBV6-1 and TRBJ1-1, with no clear D. The CDR3 runs 12 residues. V shed 5 bases and J shed 6 bases, with 10 bases lying between them. Germline CDR1 is MNHNS and CDR2 is SASEGT. The CDR3 coding sequence is TGTGCCAGCAGTTCCCCCCACGCTGAAGCTTTCTTT. This gives the protein CASSSPHAEAFF.

The chain combines TRBV6-4 with TRBJ2-6, with D hard to call. With 3 bases removed from V and 2 bases from J, the gap between germline ends came to 5 bases. The CDR3 covers 14 residues. The germline CDR1 and CDR2 sequences are MRHNA and SNTAGT. The CDR3 DNA follows: TGTGCCAGCAGTGAACTGGCTGGGGCCAACGTCCTGACTTTC. Protein: CASSELAGANVLTF.

This clone showed up just once. CDR3 residues: CASRTSGSYEQYF. The CDR3 nucleotides read TGCGCCAGCAGAACTAGCGGCTCCTACGAGCAGTACTTC. J is TRBJ2-7 and V is TRBV5-1, with 8 nucleotides matching TRBD2. This CDR3 is built from 13 residues. CDR1 and CDR2 (germline): SGHRS, YFSETQ. Unmatched junction bases numbered 1, after V lost 5 bases and J lost 0 bases.

A few counts support this clone. The chain links TRBV2 to TRBJ2-3, with 8 nucleotides matching TRBD1. This CDR3 region has 12 residues. V was pared by 6 bases and J by 4 bases, with 0 bases of the junction left unmatched. Germline V gives CDR1 SNHLY, CDR2 FYNNEI. The CDR3 loop reads CASRQGADTQYF. CDR3 coding DNA: TGTGCCAGCAGACAGGGGGCAGATACGCAGTATTTT.

The chain joins TRBV28 to TRBJ1-1; perhaps TRBD1 as D (5 bases). CDR1 is MDHEN and CDR2 is SYDVKM in the germline V gene. Trimming stripped 2 bases from V and 1 base from J, with 11 bases between. The CDR3 is made up of 15 amino acids. CDR3 nucleotide sequence: TGTGCCAGCAGTTTAGGGGCACGACGGAACACTGAAGCTTTCTTT. This codes for CASSLGARRNTEAFF.

J is TRBJ2-4 and V is TRBV9; D is possibly TRBD1 or TRBD2 (5 bases each). Trimming shortened V by 0 bases and J by 8 bases, and 12 bases separated the two germline ends. Germline V lookup: CDR1 SGDLS, CDR2 YYNGEE. The CDR3 extends over 14 amino acids. CDR3 residues: CASSVAPGTYIQYF. The CDR3 DNA reads TGTGCCAGCAGCGTAGCTCCCGGGACCTACATTCAGTACTTC.